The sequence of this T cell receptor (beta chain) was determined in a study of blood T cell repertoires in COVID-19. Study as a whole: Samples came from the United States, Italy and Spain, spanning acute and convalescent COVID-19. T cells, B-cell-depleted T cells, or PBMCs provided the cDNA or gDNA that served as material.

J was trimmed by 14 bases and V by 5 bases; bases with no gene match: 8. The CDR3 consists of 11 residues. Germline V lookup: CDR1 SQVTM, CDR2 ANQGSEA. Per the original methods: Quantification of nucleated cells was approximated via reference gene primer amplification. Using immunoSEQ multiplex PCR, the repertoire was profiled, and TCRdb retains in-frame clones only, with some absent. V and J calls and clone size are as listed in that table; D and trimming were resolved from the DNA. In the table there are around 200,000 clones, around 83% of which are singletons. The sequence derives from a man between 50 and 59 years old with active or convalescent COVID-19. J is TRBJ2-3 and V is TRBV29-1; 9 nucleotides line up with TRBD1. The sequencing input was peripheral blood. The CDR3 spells CSVTTGGALYF. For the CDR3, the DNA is TGCAGCGTTACCACAGGGGGCGCGTTGTATTTT.